The T cell receptor beta chain described here comes from a study of T cell changes during pregnancy in multiple sclerosis. Concerning this clone: Distinct nucleotide sequences in the sample also encode this CDR3.

Sequencing used immunoSEQ multiplex PCR; TCRdb keeps in-frame clones, though not all of them. The table records tens of thousands of clones, roughly nine tenths of them present only once. Sequenced material: CD4+ T cells from peripheral blood mononuclear cells, taken in the third trimester of pregnancy. The TCR originated in a female donor in good health, enrolled as a control in a pregnancy study.

The CDR3 nucleotides are TGTGCCAGCAGCTCGGGCACAGATACGCAGTATTTT. Translating it yields CASSSGTDTQYF. V and J are TRBV7-2 and TRBJ2-3, with no clear D. V lost 4 bases, J lost 1 base, and 3 bases lay in between. The CDR3 covers 12 residues. The germline CDR1 and CDR2 sequences are SGHTA and FQGNSA. Complete variable domain (other parts from reference TRBV7-2 and TRBJ2-3): GAGVSQSPSNKVTEKGKDVELRCDPISGHTALYWYRQSLGQGLEFLIYFQGNSAPDKSGLPSDRFSAERTGGSVSTLTIQRTQQEDSAVYLCASSSGTDTQYFGPGTRLTVL.